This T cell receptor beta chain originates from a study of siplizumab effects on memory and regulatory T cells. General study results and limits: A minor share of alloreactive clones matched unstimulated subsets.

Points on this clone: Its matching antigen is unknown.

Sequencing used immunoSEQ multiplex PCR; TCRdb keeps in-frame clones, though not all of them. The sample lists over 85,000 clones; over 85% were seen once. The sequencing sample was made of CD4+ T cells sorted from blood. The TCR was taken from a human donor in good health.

CDR3 nucleotides: TGTGCCAGCAGCCAAGATGGGACTAAGGGTGAAAAACTGTTTTTT. It specifies CASSQDGTKGEKLFF. This chain uses TRBV7-3 with TRBJ1-4; D may be TRBD1 (5 bases). This CDR3 comprises 15 residues. Trimming stripped 5 bases from V and 7 bases from J, with 17 bases between. Germline V lookup: CDR1 SGHTA, CDR2 FQGTGA.